These 22 T cell receptor beta chains came from one sample sequenced in a study of shared clonotypes between healthy human individuals. The table came from immunoSEQ multiplex PCR; TCRdb's copy has only in-frame clones and leaves some out. The table lists over 2 million clones, around 90% of them singletons. The sample was naive CD4+ T cells from PBMCs. Subset defined: CD45RA+ positively selected. Receptor source: a man younger than 35 in good health. Some clones in this sample may be carry-over from other donors' samples.

This clone turned up a few times. This CDR3 is also generated by other DNA sequences in the sample. The V gene is TRBV7-9, the J gene TRBJ1-4, with D hard to call. V lost 2 bases to trimming and J lost 8 bases, with 3 bases between them. Per germline, CDR1 SEHNR and CDR2 FQNEAQ (reference sequence). The length of the CDR3 is 11 residues. CDR3 nucleotides: TGTGCCAGCAGCTTATACGAAAAACTGTTTTTT. It is translated as CASSLYEKLFF.

V is TRBV9 and J is TRBJ2-3, with no clear D. The CDR3 has 15 residues. V lost 0 bases, J lost 2 bases, and 10 bases lay in between. Per germline, CDR1 SGDLS and CDR2 YYNGEE. Here the CDR3 reads CASSVAMGYTDTQYF. Written as DNA, the CDR3 is TGTGCCAGCAGCGTAGCCATGGGGTACACAGATACGCAGTATTTT.

The chain is built from TRBV9 and TRBJ1-1; D is uncertain. Germline values: CDR1 SGDLS, CDR2 YYNGEE. Trimming pared 2 bases from V and 9 bases from J, leaving 17 bases between. There are 14 residues in the CDR3. The CDR3 DNA reads TGTGCCAGCAGCGTCGAGGCAGGAGGTGGCAAAGCTTTCTTT. This codes for CASSVEAGGGKAFF.

The chain links TRBV5-8 to TRBJ1-5; no reliable D call. Germline CDR1 reads SGHTS; CDR2 reads YDEGEE. V dropped 0 bases and J dropped 6 bases, with 4 bases sitting between them. This CDR3 is 12 amino acids long. CDR3 nucleotide sequence: TGTGCCAGCAGCTTGGCGGGTCAGCCCCAGCATTTT. The encoded protein is CASSLAGQPQHF.

The rearrangement joins TRBV2 to TRBJ1-5, with D possibly TRBD1 on 6 matching bases. The V gene lost 4 bases and the J gene lost 0 bases, with 7 bases spanning the gap. The CDR3 has 14 amino acids. From germline, CDR1 is SNHLY and CDR2 FYNNEI. The CDR3 sequence: CASSGTASNQPQHF. For the CDR3, the DNA is TGTGCCAGCAGTGGGACAGCTAGCAATCAGCCCCAGCATTTT.

The chain employs TRBV11-2 and TRBJ1-4, with 7 bases identical to TRBD1. The CDR3 is 15 amino acids. Germline V lookup: CDR1 SGHAT, CDR2 FQNNGV. Unmatched junction bases numbered 8, after V lost 5 bases and J lost 5 bases. This CDR3 reads CASSLKGTANEKLFF. CDR3 coding DNA: TGTGCCAGCAGCCTGAAGGGGACAGCAAATGAAAAACTGTTTTTT.

The rearrangement links TRBV5-1 to TRBJ2-2; a possible D gene is TRBD2 (6 bases). The germline CDR1 and CDR2 sequences are SGHRS and YFSETQ. The CDR3 consists of 14 residues. V gave up 9 bases and J gave up 5 bases, with 17 bases separating them. The CDR3 loop is CAMREQLETGELFF. CDR3 nucleotide sequence: TGCGCCATGCGGGAACAGCTTGAGACCGGGGAGCTGTTTTTT. The entire variable domain, with the rest obtained from reference TRBV5-1 and TRBJ2-2, is as follows: KAGVTQTPRYLIKTRGQQVTLSCSPISGHRSVSWYQQTPGQGLQFLFEYFSETQRNKGNFPGRFSGRQFSNSRSEMNVSTLELGDSALYLCAMREQLETGELFFGEGSRLTVL.

The rearrangement joins TRBV2 to TRBJ2-6; no firm D call. The germline V and J ends were trimmed by 7 bases and 4 bases, with 11 bases remaining between them. Germline V lookup: CDR1 SNHLY, CDR2 FYNNEI. The CDR3 contains 14 residues. The CDR3 here is CASKMESGANVLTF. The CDR3 coding sequence is TGTGCCAGCAAGATGGAATCCGGGGCCAACGTCCTGACTTTC. Supplemented by reference TRBV2 and TRBJ2-6, the full variable domain reads EPEVTQTPSHQVTQMGQEVILRCVPISNHLYFYWYRQILGQKVEFLVSFYNNEISEKSEIFDDQFSVERPDGSNFTLKIRSTKLEDSAMYFCASKMESGANVLTFGAGSRLTVL.

V and J are TRBV21-1 and TRBJ2-7; the D call in the table, TRBD2, was not verified against the DNA. TRBV21-1 is a pseudogene. The CDR3 consists of 16 residues. CDR3 protein: CSRMWLANPDHLGSYF. CDR3 bases: TGTTCTAGGATGTGGCTAGCGAACCCTGATCATTTGGGGAGTTACTTC.

The chain uses TRBV10-3 and TRBJ2-1; 14 positions agree with TRBD2. This CDR3 is built from 18 residues. Germline V gene lookup returns CDR1 ENHRY and CDR2 SYGVKD. V gave up 3 bases and J gave up 2 bases; unmatched junction bases: 6. The CDR3 reads CAISDVTSGRVTYNEQFF. CDR3 bases: TGTGCCATCAGTGACGTGACTAGCGGGAGGGTCACCTACAATGAGCAGTTCTTC.

This chain joins TRBV4-1 and TRBJ2-7; TRBD1 is a possible D gene (5 bases). CDR3 length equals 14 residues. V lost 5 bases to trimming and J lost 2 bases, with 13 bases between them. Germline assignment: CDR1 MGHRA and CDR2 YSYEKL. The CDR3 DNA reads TGCGCCAGCAGCGAGATCCAGGGTCCCTACGAGCAGTACTTC. Its protein product is CASSEIQGPYEQYF.

The chain carries TRBV29-1 and TRBJ2-5, with a weak D call TRBD1 (5 bases). The CDR3 loop spans 16 amino acids. Germline-derived CDR1 and CDR2 are SQVTM and ANQGSEA. The V end was cut by 3 bases, the J end by 4 bases, with 21 bases between. This CDR3 reads CSVDIGRRQFLETQYF. As DNA, the CDR3 is TGCAGCGTTGATATTGGGCGGCGACAGTTTTTAGAGACCCAGTACTTC.

V gene TRBV2 combines with J gene TRBJ1-1, with D unclear. The CDR3 covers 12 residues. Germline V gene lookup returns CDR1 SNHLY and CDR2 FYNNEI. The ends were cut back, 6 bases at V and 6 bases at J, with 11 bases in the middle. DNA of the CDR3: TGTGCCAGCAGCGCCGTGGGCGCTGAAGCTTTCTTT. Its translation: CASSAVGAEAFF. Complete variable domain (other parts from reference TRBV2 and TRBJ1-1): EPEVTQTPSHQVTQMGQEVILRCVPISNHLYFYWYRQILGQKVEFLVSFYNNEISEKSEIFDDQFSVERPDGSNFTLKIRSTKLEDSAMYFCASSAVGAEAFFGQGTRLTVV.

There are a few counts of this clone. The gene calls are TRBV28 and TRBJ2-7; D unclear. Per the germline V gene, CDR1 is MDHEN and CDR2 is SYDVKM. Trimming cost V 4 bases and J 5 bases, with 6 bases left between them. The CDR3 contains 11 residues. In DNA, the CDR3 is TGTGCCAGCAGTTGGTCCCACGAGCAGTACTTC. Protein: CASSWSHEQYF. Variable domain in full (rest from reference TRBV28 and TRBJ2-7): DVKVTQSSRYLVKRTGEKVFLECVQDMDHENMFWYRQDPGLGLRLIYFSYDVKMKEKGDIPEGYSVSREKKERFSLILESASTNQTSMYLCASSWSHEQYFGPGTRLTVT.

The chain links TRBV28 to TRBJ2-7, with unresolved D. V dropped 2 bases and J dropped 5 bases, with 10 bases sitting between them. CDR1 and CDR2 from the germline V gene are MDHEN and SYDVKM. The CDR3 totals 13 residues. The CDR3 is CASSLKTGDEQYF. The CDR3 nucleotides are TGTGCCAGCAGTTTAAAGACCGGCGACGAGCAGTACTTC.

With regard to this clone: The same CDR3 arises from other DNA sequences in this sample as well. This chain uses TRBV9 with TRBJ2-7, with 7 bases aligning to TRBD2. Germline CDR1 reads SGDLS; CDR2 reads YYNGEE. The CDR3 is 14 residues long. V lost 4 bases and J lost 1; bases outside the gene matches: 5. The CDR3, as DNA: TGTGCCAGCAGCACATCTAGCGGTTCCTACGAGCAGTACTTC. Translated, it gives CASSTSSGSYEQYF.

V is TRBV21-1 and J is TRBJ2-5. TRBV21-1 is designated a pseudogene. The CDR3 covers 11 residues. The CDR3 reads CASSRKETQYF. As DNA, the CDR3 is TGTGCCAGCAGCCGAAAAGAGACCCAGTACTTC.

The CDR3 DNA sequence: TGTGCCAGCAGCCCCTACTTTGACTCCTACGAGCAGTACTTC. Protein sequence: CASSPYFDSYEQYF. V is TRBV6-5 and J is TRBJ2-5; D uncertain. Near its end, the DNA agrees better with TRBJ2-7, so the J call may be wrong. CDR1 is MNHEY, CDR2 SVGAGI, per germline. CDR3 length: 14 residues.

The sample holds one count of this clone. The chain carries TRBV6-5 and TRBJ1-3; D not certain. Germline V gene sequence: CDR1 MNHEY, CDR2 SVGAGI. CDR3 size: 14 residues. V lost 6 bases to trimming and J lost 2 bases, with 11 bases between them. Here the CDR3 DNA reads TGTGCCAGCAGCCGGGTCCCCCCTGGAAACACCATATATTTT. Its protein is CASSRVPPGNTIYF.

This chain uses TRBV28 with TRBJ2-1, with 14 bases lining up with TRBD2. With V trimmed by 5 bases and J by 2 bases, 14 bases remained unmatched. Germline V lookup: CDR1 MDHEN, CDR2 SYDVKM. The CDR3 runs to 20 residues. The CDR3 region has the DNA TGTGCCAGCAGTCCCTACCAGGGGACTAGCGGGAGTGGGGCCTACAATGAGCAGTTCTTC. Residues: CASSPYQGTSGSGAYNEQFF.

This sequence joins TRBV20-1 and TRBJ1-2; D gene ambiguous. The CDR3 is 10 residues long. The germline V gene has CDR1 DFQATT and CDR2 SNEGSKA (reference sequence). V was shortened by 6 bases and J by 8 bases, with 10 bases between the two germline ends. In DNA form, the CDR3 reads TGCAGTGCGGCCGTTAGAGGCTACACCTTC. It encodes CSAAVRGYTF.

The chain carries TRBV29-1 and TRBJ1-3; 9 bases are shared with TRBD1. The CDR3 covers 14 residues. The junction had 6 bases not matched to a gene; V was cut back by 7 bases and J by 2 bases. The V gene's germline CDR1 is SQVTM and CDR2 ANQGSEA. DNA for the CDR3: TGCAGCGCCCTAAGACAGGGGGCTGGAAACACCATATATTTT. It specifies CSALRQGAGNTIYF.